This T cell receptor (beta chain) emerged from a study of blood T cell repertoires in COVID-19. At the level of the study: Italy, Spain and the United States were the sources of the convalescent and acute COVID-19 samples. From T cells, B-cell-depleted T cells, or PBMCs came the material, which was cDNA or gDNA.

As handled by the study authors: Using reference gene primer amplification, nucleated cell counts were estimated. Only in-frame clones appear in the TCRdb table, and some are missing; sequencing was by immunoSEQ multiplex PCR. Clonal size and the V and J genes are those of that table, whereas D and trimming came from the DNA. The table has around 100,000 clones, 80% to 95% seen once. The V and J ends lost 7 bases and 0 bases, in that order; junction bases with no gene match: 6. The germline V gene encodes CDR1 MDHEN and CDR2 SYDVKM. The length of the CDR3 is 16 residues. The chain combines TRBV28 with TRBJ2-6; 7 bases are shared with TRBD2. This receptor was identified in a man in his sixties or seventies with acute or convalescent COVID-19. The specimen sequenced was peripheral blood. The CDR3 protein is CASTDGGSSGANVLTF. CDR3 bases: TGTGCCAGCACCGACGGGGGGAGCTCTGGGGCCAACGTCCTGACTTTC.